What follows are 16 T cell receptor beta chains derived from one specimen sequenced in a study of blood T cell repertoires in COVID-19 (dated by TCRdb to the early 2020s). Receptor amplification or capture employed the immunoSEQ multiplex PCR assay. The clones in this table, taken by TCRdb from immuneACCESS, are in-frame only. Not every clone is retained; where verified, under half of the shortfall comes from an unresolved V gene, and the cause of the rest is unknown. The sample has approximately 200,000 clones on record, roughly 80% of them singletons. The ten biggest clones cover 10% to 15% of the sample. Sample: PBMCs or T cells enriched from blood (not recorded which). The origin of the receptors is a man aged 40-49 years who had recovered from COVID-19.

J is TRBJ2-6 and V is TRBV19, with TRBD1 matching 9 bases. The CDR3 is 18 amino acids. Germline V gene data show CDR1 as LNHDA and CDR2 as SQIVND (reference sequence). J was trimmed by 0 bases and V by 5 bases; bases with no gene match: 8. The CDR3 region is CASSGRTGAFSGANVLTF. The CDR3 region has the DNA TGTGCCAGTAGTGGTAGGACAGGGGCTTTCTCTGGGGCCAACGTCCTGACTTTC.

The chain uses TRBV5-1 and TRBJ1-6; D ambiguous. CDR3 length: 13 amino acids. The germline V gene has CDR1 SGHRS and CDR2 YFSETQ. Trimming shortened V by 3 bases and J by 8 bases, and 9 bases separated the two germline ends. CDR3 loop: CASSWRVDSPLHF. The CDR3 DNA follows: TGCGCCAGCAGCTGGAGGGTTGATTCACCCCTCCACTTT.

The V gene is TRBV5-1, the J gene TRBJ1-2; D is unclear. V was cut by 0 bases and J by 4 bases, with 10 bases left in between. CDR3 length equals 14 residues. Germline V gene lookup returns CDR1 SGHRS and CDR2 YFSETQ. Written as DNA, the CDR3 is TGCGCCAGCAGCTTGGAGGCAGGCCCCTATGGCTACACCTTC. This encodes CASSLEAGPYGYTF.

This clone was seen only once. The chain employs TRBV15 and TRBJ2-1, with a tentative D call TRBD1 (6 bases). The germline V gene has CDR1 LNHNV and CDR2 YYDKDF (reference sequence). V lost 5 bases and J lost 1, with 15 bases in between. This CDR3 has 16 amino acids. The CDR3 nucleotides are TGTGCCACCAGCGCGTCACAGGGTGTATCCTACAATGAGCAGTTCTTC. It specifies CATSASQGVSYNEQFF. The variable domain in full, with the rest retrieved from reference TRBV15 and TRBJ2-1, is DAMVIQNPRYQVTQFGKPVTLSCSQTLNHNVMYWYQQKSSQAPKLLFHYYDKDFNNEADTPDNFQSRRPNTSFCFLDIRSPGLGDTAMYLCATSASQGVSYNEQFFGPGTRLTVL.

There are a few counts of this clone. The CDR3 DNA follows: TGTGCCAGCAGTGACTCACCCGGGGGCACAGATACGCAGTATTTT. Encoded protein: CASSDSPGGTDTQYF. The chain links TRBV6-4 to TRBJ2-3; a possible D gene is TRBD2 (5 bases). The CDR3 covers 15 residues. V shed 0 bases and J shed 1 base, with 8 bases lying between them. CDR1 MRHNA and CDR2 SNTAGT come from the germline V gene.

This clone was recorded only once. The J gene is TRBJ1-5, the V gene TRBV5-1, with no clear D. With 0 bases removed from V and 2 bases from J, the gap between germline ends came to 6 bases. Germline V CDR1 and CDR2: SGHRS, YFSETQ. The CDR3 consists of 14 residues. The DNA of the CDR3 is TGCGCCAGCAGCTTGGCCGGGGGCAATCAGCCCCAGCATTTT. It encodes CASSLAGGNQPQHF.

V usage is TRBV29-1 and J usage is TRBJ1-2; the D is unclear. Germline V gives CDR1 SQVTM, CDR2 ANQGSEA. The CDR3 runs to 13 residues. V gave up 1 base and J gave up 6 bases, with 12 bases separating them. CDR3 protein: CSVEGGEGHGYTF. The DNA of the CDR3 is TGCAGCGTTGAAGGCGGGGAGGGTCATGGCTACACCTTC.

The CDR3 spells CAGYGTGGNEQYF. The CDR3 nucleotides are TGTGCCGGCTACGGGACAGGGGGTAACGAGCAGTACTTC. This chain joins TRBV30 and TRBJ2-7; 11 bases fit TRBD1. The CDR3 is 13 amino acids. CDR1 and CDR2 from the germline V gene are GTSNPN and SVGIG (reference sequence). Losses at the gene ends were 8 bases for V and 5 bases for J; bases not matched to a gene: 8. The entire variable domain, with the rest obtained from reference TRBV30 and TRBJ2-7, is as follows: SQTIHQWPATLVQPVGSPLSLECTVEGTSNPNLYWYRQAAGRGLQLLFYSVGIGQISSEVPQNLSASRPQDRQFILSSKKLLLSDSGFYLCAGYGTGGNEQYFGPGTRLTVT.

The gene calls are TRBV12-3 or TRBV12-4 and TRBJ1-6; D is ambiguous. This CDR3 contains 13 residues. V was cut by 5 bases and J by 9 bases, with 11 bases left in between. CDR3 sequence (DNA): TGTGCCAGCAGTCCCCACGAGGGTTCACCCCTCCACTTT. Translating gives CASSPHEGSPLHF.

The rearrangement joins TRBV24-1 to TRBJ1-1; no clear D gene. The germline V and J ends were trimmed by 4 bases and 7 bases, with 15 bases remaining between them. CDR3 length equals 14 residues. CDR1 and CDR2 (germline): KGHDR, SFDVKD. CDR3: CATSDPGPASEAFF. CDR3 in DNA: TGTGCCACCAGTGACCCCGGTCCCGCGAGTGAAGCTTTCTTT.

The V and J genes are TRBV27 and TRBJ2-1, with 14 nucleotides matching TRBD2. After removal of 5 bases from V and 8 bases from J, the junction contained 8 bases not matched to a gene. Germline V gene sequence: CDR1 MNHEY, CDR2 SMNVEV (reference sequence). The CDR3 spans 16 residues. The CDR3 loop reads CASSSWTSGRLDEQFF. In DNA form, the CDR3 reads TGTGCCAGCAGTAGCTGGACTAGCGGGAGGTTGGATGAGCAGTTCTTC.

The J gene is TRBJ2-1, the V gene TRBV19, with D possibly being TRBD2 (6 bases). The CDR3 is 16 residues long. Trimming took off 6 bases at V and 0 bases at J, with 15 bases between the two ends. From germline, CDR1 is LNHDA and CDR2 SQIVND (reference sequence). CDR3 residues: CASRRGSGTSYNEQFF. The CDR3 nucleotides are TGTGCCAGTAGACGGGGTAGCGGTACCTCCTACAATGAGCAGTTCTTC. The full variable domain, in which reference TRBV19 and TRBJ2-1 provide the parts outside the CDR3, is DGGITQSPKYLFRKEGQNVTLSCEQNLNHDAMYWYRQDPGQGLRLIYYSQIVNDFQKGDIAEGYSVSREKKESFPLTVTSAQKNPTAFYLCASRRGSGTSYNEQFFGPGTRLTVL.

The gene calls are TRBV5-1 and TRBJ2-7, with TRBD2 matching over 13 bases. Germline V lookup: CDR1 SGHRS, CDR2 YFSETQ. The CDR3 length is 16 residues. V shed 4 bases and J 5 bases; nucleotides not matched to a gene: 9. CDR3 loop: CASSIRTSGSTDEQYF. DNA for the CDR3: TGCGCCAGCAGCATAAGGACTAGCGGGAGTACGGACGAGCAGTACTTC.

The CDR3 DNA sequence: TGTGCCAGCAGACAGGTCAAGACCGGGACAGGCGATGGCTACACCTTC. It translates to CASRQVKTGTGDGYTF. The V call is TRBV28, the J call TRBJ1-2; 8 bases line up with TRBD1. This CDR3 has 16 residues. Losses at the gene ends were 6 bases for V and 6 bases for J; bases not matched to a gene: 15. Germline V gene lookup returns CDR1 MDHEN and CDR2 SYDVKM.

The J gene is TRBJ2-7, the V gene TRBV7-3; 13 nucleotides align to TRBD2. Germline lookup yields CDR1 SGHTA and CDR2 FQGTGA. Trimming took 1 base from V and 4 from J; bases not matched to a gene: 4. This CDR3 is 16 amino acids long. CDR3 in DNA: TGTGCCAGCAGCTTAAGCAGGACTAGCGGGAGTTACGAGCAGTACTTC. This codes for CASSLSRTSGSYEQYF.

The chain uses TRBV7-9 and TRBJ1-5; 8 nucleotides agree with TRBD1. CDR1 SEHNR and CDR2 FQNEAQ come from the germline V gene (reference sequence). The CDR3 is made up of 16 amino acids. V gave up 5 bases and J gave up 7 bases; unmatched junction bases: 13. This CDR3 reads CASSHIADREGQPQHF. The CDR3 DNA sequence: TGTGCCAGCAGCCACATTGCGGACAGGGAAGGACAGCCCCAGCATTTT.